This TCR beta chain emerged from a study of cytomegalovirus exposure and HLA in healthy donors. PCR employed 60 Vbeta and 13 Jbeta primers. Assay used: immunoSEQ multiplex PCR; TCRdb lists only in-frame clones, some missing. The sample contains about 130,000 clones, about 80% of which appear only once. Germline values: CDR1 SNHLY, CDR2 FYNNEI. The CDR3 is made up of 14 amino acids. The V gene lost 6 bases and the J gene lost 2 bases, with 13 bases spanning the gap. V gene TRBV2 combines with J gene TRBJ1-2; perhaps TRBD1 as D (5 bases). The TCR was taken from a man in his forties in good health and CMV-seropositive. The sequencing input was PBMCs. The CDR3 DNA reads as TGTGCCAGCAGCCGCTCGACAGACAACTATGGCTACACCTTC. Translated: CASSRSTDNYGYTF. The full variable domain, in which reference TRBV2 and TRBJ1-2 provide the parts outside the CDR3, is EPEVTQTPSHQVTQMGQEVILRCVPISNHLYFYWYRQILGQKVEFLVSFYNNEISEKSEIFDDQFSVERPDGSNFTLKIRSTKLEDSAMYFCASSRSTDNYGYTFGSGTRLTVV.